This entry lists 8 T cell receptor beta chains sequenced from one sample in a study of T cells in Graves' hyperthyroidism and ophthalmopathy. TCR beta CDR3 region amplification was performed from RNA transcripts. With the HTBI primer set, the TCR CDR3 went through a first round of RT-PCR. A single record per CDR3 protein comes from TCRdb applying MiXCR to the multiplex PCR reads. Of almost 250,000 distinct CDR3 sequences listed, over 20% are singletons. The sample comprised blood. All receptors derive from a middle-aged woman with Graves' ophthalmopathy.

The V gene is TRBV20-1, the J gene TRBJ1-2; D gene uncertain. The length of the CDR3 is 14 residues. V was trimmed by 6 bases and J by 2 bases, leaving 16 bases between them. Germline V CDR1 and CDR2: DFQATT, SNEGSKA (reference sequence). CDR3 in amino acids: CSANRLGSNYGYTF. CDR3 nucleotides: TGCAGTGCCAACCGGCTGGGCTCCAACTATGGCTACACCTTC.

V usage is TRBV6-2 or TRBV6-3 and J usage is TRBJ2-7; no definite D call. This CDR3 has 15 residues. Between the trimmed V and J ends, which lost 2 bases and 2 bases, there was a span of 13 bases. The germline CDR1 and CDR2 sequences are MNHEY and SVGEGT. CDR3 sequence reads: CASSYGLNRPYEQYF. The CDR3 DNA reads TGTGCCAGCAGTTACGGCTTGAACAGACCCTACGAGCAGTACTTC.

This clonotype was counted many times. This chain links TRBV6-1 with TRBJ1-2; TRBD1 matches at 7 bases. CDR1 is MNHNS, CDR2 SASEGT, per germline. Unmatched junction bases numbered 9, after V lost 0 bases and J lost 2 bases. CDR3 length equals 17 residues. The CDR3 region is CASSEAKGGLSNYGYTF. The DNA of the CDR3 is TGTGCCAGCAGTGAAGCGAAAGGGGGCCTCTCGAACTATGGCTACACCTTC.

This clonotype was counted at least ten times. This sequence joins TRBV12-3 or TRBV12-4 and TRBJ2-5; D is unclear. The V and J ends lost 6 bases and 5 bases respectively, with 28 bases between them. This CDR3 spans 18 amino acids. CDR3: CASSPGRYLTDPTETQYF. CDR3 sequence (DNA): TGTGCCAGCAGCCCAGGTCGGTACCTTACCGACCCGACGGAGACCCAGTACTTC.

This clonotype was found many times. The rearrangement joins TRBV27 to TRBJ2-7; possible D gene TRBD2, 6 bases. CDR1 MNHEY and CDR2 SMNVEV come from the germline V gene (reference sequence). This CDR3 region has 12 residues. V was shortened by 6 bases and J by 2 bases, with 8 bases between the two germline ends. CDR3 protein: CASRGGAYEQYF. CDR3 bases: TGTGCCAGCAGAGGAGGGGCCTACGAGCAGTACTTC.

This clonotype was found many times. J is TRBJ2-4 and V is TRBV2; TRBD1 matches 8 bases. Trimming cost V 6 bases and J 0 bases; bases outside gene matches: 1. Germline CDR1 is SNHLY and CDR2 is FYNNEI. This CDR3 region has 14 residues. The CDR3 coding sequence is TGTGCCAGCAGCGGACAGGGAGCCAAAAACATTCAGTACTTC. Protein product: CASSGQGAKNIQYF.

This clonotype was counted ten times or more. The chain carries TRBV10-3 and TRBJ1-1; the D gene is possibly TRBD1 (6 bases). The V end was cut by 5 bases, the J end by 1 base, with 14 bases between. The germline CDR1 and CDR2 sequences are ENHRY and SYGVKD. The CDR3 is 15 residues long. The chain's CDR3 is CAISPGAVGNTEAFF. In nucleotides, the CDR3 is TGTGCCATCAGTCCGGGGGCTGTTGGGAACACTGAAGCTTTCTTT.

This clonotype was recorded many times. This sequence joins TRBV7-2 and TRBJ2-7; 9 bases match TRBD1. The CDR3 runs to 15 residues. V was pared by 5 bases and J by 6 bases, with 11 bases of the junction left unmatched. CDR1 is SGHTA and CDR2 is FQGNSA in the germline V gene. CDR3 coding DNA: TGTGCCAGCAGCCGACCGGCGGGACAGGGCACCGAGCAGTACTTC. Amino acid sequence: CASSRPAGQGTEQYF.